The 32 T cell receptor beta chains reported below all come from one sample, sequenced in a study of CD8+ T cells in alopecia areata. Sequencing templates came from extracted RNA that was reverse transcribed into cDNA. The assay was immunoSEQ multiplex PCR, and TCRdb's table has in-frame clones only and misses some. The sample yields 180,000 or so clones, roughly 50% seen once. Treatment described: oral pan-JAK inhibitor, 5-10 mg twice daily. This specimen was CD8+ T cells sorted from blood, taken at week 24, from a patient treated with tofacitinib. The receptor set was obtained from a human donor with alopecia areata.

The chain uses TRBV7-2 and TRBJ2-7; a weak D match, TRBD2 (6 bases). Looked up from germline, CDR1 is SGHTA and CDR2 is FQGNSA. Between the trimmed V and J ends, which lost 2 bases and 6 bases, there was a span of 11 bases. The CDR3 extends over 13 amino acids. CDR3: CASSLTTRAEQYF. The DNA of the CDR3 is TGTGCCAGCAGCTTAACGACTAGAGCCGAGCAGTACTTC.

The gene calls are TRBV7-9 and TRBJ2-3; possibly TRBD2 for D (6 bases). Per the germline V gene, CDR1 is SEHNR and CDR2 is FQNEAQ (reference sequence). Trimming left V 5 bases short and J 6 bases short, with 18 bases between. The CDR3 is 15 residues long. CDR3 amino acids: CASSGTLLTPDTQYF. The DNA of the CDR3 is TGTGCCAGCAGCGGGACTTTGTTGACCCCGGATACGCAGTATTTT.

The chain employs TRBV30 and TRBJ1-2; D unresolved. V lost 0 bases and J lost 8, with 10 bases in between. The CDR3 loop spans 12 amino acids. Germline V gene sequence: CDR1 GTSNPN, CDR2 SVGIG (reference sequence). The CDR3 nucleotides read TGTGCCTGGAGTGTAGCCGGGGAAGGCTACACCTTC. This gives the protein CAWSVAGEGYTF.

This clone has a handful of counts. The chain joins TRBV14 to TRBJ2-2, with unresolved D. The CDR3 is made up of 15 amino acids. Per the germline V gene, CDR1 is SGHDN and CDR2 is FVKESK. The V end was cut by 0 bases, the J end by 4 bases, with 9 bases between. The CDR3 is CASSQEPPPTGELFF. CDR3 DNA sequence: TGTGCCAGCAGCCAAGAGCCGCCTCCCACCGGGGAGCTGTTTTTT.

This clone has just a few counts. The chain recombines TRBV7-9 with TRBJ1-4; D gene uncertain. The germline V gene has CDR1 SEHNR and CDR2 FQNEAQ (reference sequence). V was pared by 4 bases and J by 5 bases, with 11 bases between. The CDR3 extends over 14 amino acids. CDR3 amino acids: CASSSGSSNEKLFF. The CDR3 DNA reads TGTGCCAGCAGCTCCGGCTCCTCGAATGAAAAACTGTTTTTT.

This rearrangement joins TRBV4-1 to TRBJ2-7; perhaps TRBD2 as D (5 bases). This CDR3 has 13 amino acids. Germline V gives CDR1 MGHRA, CDR2 YSYEKL. V lost 3 bases, J lost 2 bases, and 8 bases lay in between. CDR3 nucleotides: TGCGCCAGCAGCCATTCCGGGACCTACGAGCAGTACTTC. It encodes CASSHSGTYEQYF.

The rearrangement links TRBV7-9 to TRBJ2-5, with D perhaps assigned TRBD1 or TRBD2 (6 bases each). Per the germline V gene, CDR1 is SEHNR and CDR2 is FQNEAQ (reference sequence). There are 15 residues in the CDR3. Trimming stripped 5 bases from V and 5 bases from J, with 18 bases between. The CDR3 DNA sequence: TGTGCCAGCAGCCCCGGATGGGGGGCGGAGGAGACCCAGTACTTC. Its protein is CASSPGWGAEETQYF.

The chain links TRBV6-5 to TRBJ2-1; TRBD1 is a possible D gene (7 bases). The CDR3 length is 15 residues. Trimming took 2 bases from V and 7 from J, leaving 15 bases between them. Per germline, CDR1 MNHEY and CDR2 SVGAGI. DNA for the CDR3: TGTGCCAGCAGTTACGGCCAGGGGGGAAAGAATGAGCAGTTCTTC. It encodes CASSYGQGGKNEQFF.

The V and J genes are TRBV2 and TRBJ2-7, with D perhaps matching TRBD1 (5 bases). The V gene's germline CDR1 is SNHLY and CDR2 FYNNEI. V lost 2 bases to trimming and J lost 2 bases, with 10 bases between them. CDR3 length: 14 amino acids. CDR3 bases: TGTGCCAGCAGTGAAAGTCCAGGGACCTACGAGCAGTACTTC. It translates to CASSESPGTYEQYF.

The chain recombines TRBV19 with TRBJ1-2; TRBD1 is a possible D gene (6 bases). The CDR3 length is 15 residues. V was pared by 0 bases and J by 8 bases, with 16 bases between. The germline V gene encodes CDR1 LNHDA and CDR2 SQIVND (reference sequence). CDR3 in amino acids: CASSIDSWTADGYTF. CDR3 nucleotide sequence: TGTGCCAGTAGTATAGATTCGTGGACAGCTGACGGCTACACCTTC.

The chain has TRBV7-2 and TRBJ2-5; D is unclear. The CDR3 has 16 residues. Germline CDR1 reads SGHTA; CDR2 reads FQGNSA. Trimming pared 5 bases from V and 2 bases from J, leaving 18 bases between. As DNA, the CDR3 is TGTGCCAGCAGCCCCCTGGGTAGGGCCCGGCAAGAGACCCAGTACTTC. Its protein product is CASSPLGRARQETQYF. The entire variable domain, with the rest obtained from reference TRBV7-2 and TRBJ2-5, is as follows: GAGVSQSPSNKVTEKGKDVELRCDPISGHTALYWYRQSLGQGLEFLIYFQGNSAPDKSGLPSDRFSAERTGGSVSTLTIQRTQQEDSAVYLCASSPLGRARQETQYFGPGTRLLVL.

The chain combines TRBV11-3 with TRBJ2-1, with D possibly matching TRBD2 (5 bases). V was clipped by 5 bases and J by 5 bases, with 13 bases between them. The length of the CDR3 is 14 residues. Germline V gene lookup returns CDR1 SGHNT and CDR2 YENEEA. CDR3 DNA: TGTGCCAGCAGCCCGATGGACGGGGACAATGAGCAGTTCTTC. Translating it yields CASSPMDGDNEQFF.

This chain links TRBV9 with TRBJ1-1, with D possibly TRBD1 on 6 matching bases. The CDR3 is 14 amino acids. Germline assignment: CDR1 SGDLS and CDR2 YYNGEE. V lost 4 bases and J lost 2, with 12 bases in between. The CDR3 sequence: CASSKMDRNTEAFF. CDR3 DNA: TGTGCCAGCAGCAAGATGGACAGAAACACTGAAGCTTTCTTT.

The rearrangement uses TRBV7-6 and TRBJ2-5; the D is unclear. From germline, CDR1 is SGHVS and CDR2 FNYEAQ. The V and J ends lost 2 bases and 5 bases respectively, with 9 bases between them. This CDR3 is 13 amino acids long. The CDR3 nucleotides are TGTGCCAGCAGCTTACGGAACCGCGAGACCCAGTACTTC. Translated, it gives CASSLRNRETQYF.

This rearrangement joins TRBV9 to TRBJ2-5; the D is unclear. Germline V gene sequence: CDR1 SGDLS, CDR2 YYNGEE. The CDR3 has 13 amino acids. Trimming took off 3 bases at V and 4 bases at J, with 10 bases between the two ends. In DNA, the CDR3 is TGTGCCAGCAGCGGGATGGTGGGAGAGACCCAGTACTTC. Translated: CASSGMVGETQYF.

V gene TRBV5-1 combines with J gene TRBJ2-7; 7 bases fit TRBD1. Germline-derived CDR1 and CDR2 are SGHRS and YFSETQ. The CDR3 sequence is 15 residues long. The J segment lost 2 bases and the V segment lost 0 bases, leaving 5 bases of the junction unmatched. CDR3 nucleotides: TGCGCCAGCAGCTTGGACAGGGGCAATCCCTACGAGCAGTACTTC. Amino acids: CASSLDRGNPYEQYF.

The CDR3, as DNA: TGTGCCAGCACCCTTACGGGACTAGGGGTAAATGAGCAGTTCTTC. Encoded protein: CASTLTGLGVNEQFF. The rearrangement links TRBV7-2 to TRBJ2-1; 8 bases align to TRBD2. V lost 7 bases, J lost 7 bases, and 12 bases stayed unmatched. CDR1 SGHTA and CDR2 FQGNSA come from the germline V gene. The length of the CDR3 is 15 residues.

This chain joins TRBV27 and TRBJ1-5; D unresolved. The CDR3 loop spans 13 amino acids. Trimming shortened V by 3 bases and J by 12 bases, and 15 bases separated the two germline ends. CDR1 and CDR2 from the germline V gene are MNHEY and SMNVEV (reference sequence). For the CDR3, the DNA is TGTGCCAGCAGTTTCAGCGAAGGACGGGGCCAGCATTTT. Translation: CASSFSEGRGQHF.

V is TRBV13 and J is TRBJ1-1, with 8 bases aligning to TRBD1. Germline values: CDR1 PRHDT, CDR2 FYEKMQ (reference sequence). The junction had 5 bases not matched to a gene; V was cut back by 4 bases and J by 1 base. The CDR3 consists of 15 residues. The CDR3 spells CASSSGDRRNTEAFF. CDR3 coding DNA: TGTGCCAGCAGCTCCGGGGACAGGAGGAACACTGAAGCTTTCTTT.

This clone came up once. Other DNA sequences of this sample code for an identical CDR3. The chain uses TRBV6-5 and TRBJ2-3; unclear D gene. The CDR3 consists of 13 residues. Deletions cut 0 bases from V and 3 bases from J, with 4 bases between. Germline CDR1 reads MNHEY; CDR2 reads SVGAGI. The CDR3 nucleotides read TGTGCCAGCAGTTACTCGAGTACAGATACGCAGTATTTT. Amino acids: CASSYSSTDTQYF.

This clone was detected a few times. The junction does not match germline at one end; this may be a read error. The chain carries TRBV25-1 and TRBJ2-2, with D maybe TRBD2 (5 bases). CDR1 and CDR2 from the germline V gene are MGHDK and SYGVNS. The CDR3 extends over 17 amino acids. CDR3 sequence (DNA): TGTGCCAGCAGTGAATCTCTAGGGATCGGGAACGCCGGGGAGCTGTTTTTT. Protein sequence: CASSESLGIGNAGELFF.

As for this clone: The identical CDR3 is also encoded by other nucleotide sequences in the sample. The chain carries TRBV29-1 and TRBJ1-1, with no clear D. Trimming stripped 3 bases from V and 1 base from J, with 6 bases between. CDR3 length equals 12 residues. Germline CDR1 is SQVTM and CDR2 is ANQGSEA. This CDR3 is CSVDNKNTEAFF. In DNA, the CDR3 is TGCAGCGTTGATAACAAGAACACTGAAGCTTTCTTT.

The chain links TRBV5-5 to TRBJ2-7, with D possibly called TRBD1 or TRBD2 (5 bases each). Germline V lookup: CDR1 SGHKS, CDR2 YYEKEE (reference sequence). The CDR3 is 13 amino acids. With 4 bases removed from V and 4 bases from J, the gap between germline ends came to 12 bases. The CDR3 loop reads CASSREEGYEQYF. As DNA, the CDR3 is TGTGCCAGCAGCCGTGAAGAGGGGTACGAGCAGTACTTC.

The chain joins TRBV27 to TRBJ2-6; D unresolved. Germline loops: CDR1 MNHEY, CDR2 SMNVEV (reference sequence). The CDR3 totals 14 residues. With 7 bases removed from V and 4 bases from J, the gap between germline ends came to 11 bases. In DNA, the CDR3 is TGTGCCAGCACCCCCATTCCCGGGGCCAACGTCCTGACTTTC. It translates to CASTPIPGANVLTF.

The rearrangement uses TRBV29-1 and TRBJ1-1; TRBD1 is a possible D gene (5 bases). CDR3 length: 15 amino acids. V dropped 4 bases and J dropped 7 bases, with 22 bases sitting between them. Germline CDR1 SQVTM, CDR2 ANQGSEA. CDR3 sequence (DNA): TGCAGCGTTGTCGGTGGAAGGGGCGACGGTGTTGAAGCTTTCTTT. Residues: CSVVGGRGDGVEAFF.

This chain connects TRBV9 to TRBJ2-1, with 10 nucleotides matching TRBD2. Germline CDR1 SGDLS, CDR2 YYNGEE. The CDR3 runs to 16 residues. The J segment lost 6 bases and the V segment lost 0 bases, leaving 6 bases of the junction unmatched. CDR3: CASSVGSGGAGNEQFF. The CDR3 region has the DNA TGTGCCAGCAGCGTAGGAAGCGGGGGGGCCGGCAATGAGCAGTTCTTC.

The V call is TRBV2, the J call TRBJ1-3; D not certain. Germline V gene sequence: CDR1 SNHLY, CDR2 FYNNEI. V was clipped by 4 bases and J by 0 bases, with 7 bases between them. This CDR3 contains 14 residues. CDR3 nucleotide sequence: TGTGCCAGCAGTGCGGTTAGCTCTGGAAACACCATATATTTT. Encoded protein: CASSAVSSGNTIYF.

The V gene is TRBV10-3, the J gene TRBJ2-6, with 10 bases lining up with TRBD1. CDR1 and CDR2 (germline): ENHRY, SYGVKD. Germline trimming cut 6 bases from V and 4 bases from J; bases unmatched to any gene: 9. This CDR3 spans 17 amino acids. CDR3 DNA: TGTGCCATCAGGCTGAGACAGGGGGCTTTCGGGGCCAACGTCCTGACTTTC. Its protein is CAIRLRQGAFGANVLTF.

Only a few counts were recorded for this clone. The chain carries TRBV18 and TRBJ2-3; perhaps TRBD1 as D (6 bases). The CDR3 sequence is 15 residues long. Germline CDR1 is KGHSH and CDR2 is LQKENI. V dropped 0 bases and J dropped 2 bases, with 9 bases sitting between them. The CDR3 bases are TGTGCCAGCTCACCACCTCGGGACAACACAGATACGCAGTATTTT. Translation gives CASSPPRDNTDTQYF. Looking up the rest from reference TRBV18 and TRBJ2-3 gives the full variable domain: NAGVMQNPRHLVRRRGQEARLRCSPMKGHSHVYWYRQLPEEGLKFMVYLQKENIIDESGMPKERFSAEFPKEGPSILRIQQVVRGDSAAYFCASSPPRDNTDTQYFGPGTRLTVL.

Only a few counts were recorded for this clone. This sequence joins TRBV30 and TRBJ1-6, with unresolved D. V gave up 3 bases and J gave up 6 bases, with 9 bases separating them. CDR1 and CDR2 from the germline V gene are GTSNPN and SVGIG (reference sequence). The CDR3 runs to 13 residues. The CDR3 is CAWSENPNSPLHF. DNA for the CDR3: TGTGCCTGGAGCGAGAACCCTAATTCACCCCTCCACTTT.

For this clone: The sample has other DNA sequences that encode this CDR3 too. This sequence joins TRBV19 and TRBJ2-7; D gene ambiguous. Germline V gene lookup returns CDR1 LNHDA and CDR2 SQIVND (reference sequence). The CDR3 contains 13 residues. V was shortened by 3 bases and J by 1 base, with 7 bases between the two germline ends. Written as DNA, the CDR3 is TGTGCCAGTAGTATCTCCAGGTCCTACGAGCAGTACTTC. Translating it yields CASSISRSYEQYF.

The chain has TRBV4-1 and TRBJ1-1; no reliable D call. The CDR3 is made up of 15 amino acids. In germline, CDR1 is MGHRA, CDR2 YSYEKL. Trimming removed 4 bases at V and 3 bases at J, with 15 bases between. The CDR3 region is CASSPPKLEDTEAFF. CDR3 nucleotides: TGCGCCAGCAGCCCACCGAAGCTTGAGGACACTGAAGCTTTCTTT.